This passage covers 15 T cell receptor beta chains from one sample sequenced in a study of response to subunit inactivated influenza vaccine (dated by TCRdb to 2016 to 2019). The library was built by means of RT-PCR. The instrument given in TCRdb is Illumina HiSeq 2500. TCRdb passed the public sequencing reads through fastp at Q25 and MiXCR, retaining productive beta sequences. Under each unique CDR3 protein, matching rows form one entry showing the most common genes and DNA. This sample gives fewer than 550,000 distinct CDR3 sequences in total; about 25% of them show up just once. Of the sample, about 1.9% is held by the ten largest clones. The material sequenced was CD4+ T cells sorted from PBMCs, taken around 5 days after vaccination. Receptor source: a man aged 45 to 65 who received an inactivated influenza vaccine. Donor details come from another sample of the same person, matched by shared clones.

This chain uses TRBV12-3 or TRBV12-4 with TRBJ2-1; 11 nucleotides match TRBD2. The CDR3 is made up of 16 amino acids. V lost 7 bases and J lost 3; bases outside the gene matches: 8. The CDR3 loop is CASKVTSGGNYNEQFF. The CDR3 DNA follows: TGTGCCAGCAAAGTAACTAGCGGGGGCAACTACAATGAGCAGTTCTTC.

This clonotype has ten or more counts. The genes are TRBV29-1 and TRBJ2-5; D remains unclear. Trimming removed 7 bases from V and 4 bases from J, with 7 bases in between. Germline values: CDR1 SQVTM, CDR2 ANQGSEA. The CDR3 covers 10 residues. CDR3: CSALIETQYF. DNA for the CDR3: TGCAGCGCTCTTATAGAGACCCAGTACTTC.

The chain uses TRBV19 and TRBJ1-6; weak D call: TRBD1 (5 bases). This CDR3 comprises 14 residues. Germline V gene data show CDR1 as LNHDA and CDR2 as SQIVND (reference sequence). Between the trimmed V and J ends, which lost 4 bases and 8 bases, there was a span of 12 bases. CDR3 nucleotides: TGTGCCAGTAGTACAACAGGAGGCGATTCACCCCTCCACTTT. Translation: CASSTTGGDSPLHF.

V is TRBV7-6 and J is TRBJ2-1; D perhaps matches TRBD2 (5 bases). The CDR3 has 15 amino acids. The V and J ends lost 5 bases and 12 bases respectively, with 23 bases between them. From germline, CDR1 is SGHVS and CDR2 FNYEAQ. The CDR3 nucleotides are TGTGCCAGCAGCCCAGACACCCGCGCGGGCGTAGGGCAGTTCTTC. Amino acids: CASSPDTRAGVGQFF. The full variable domain, in which reference TRBV7-6 and TRBJ2-1 provide the parts outside the CDR3, is GAGVSQSPRYKVTKRGQDVALRCDPISGHVSLYWYRQALGQGPEFLTYFNYEAQQDKSGLPNDRFSAERPEGSISTLTIQRTEQRDSAMYRCASSPDTRAGVGQFFGPGTRLTVL.

This chain uses TRBV5-4 with TRBJ2-2; tentatively, D is TRBD1 (6 bases). V lost 3 bases to trimming and J lost 1 base, with 10 bases between them. Germline CDR1 reads SGHNT; CDR2 reads YYREEE (reference sequence). The CDR3 covers 15 residues. CDR3 nucleotides: TGTGCCAGCAGCTGGGGGACACTGAACACCGGGGAGCTGTTTTTT. Its protein product is CASSWGTLNTGELFF.

There are a few counts of this clonotype. V usage is TRBV12-3 or TRBV12-4 and J usage is TRBJ2-7, with 14 bases identical to TRBD2. CDR3 length: 14 amino acids. V was pared by 6 bases and J by 5 bases, with 3 bases of the junction left unmatched. In DNA, the CDR3 is TGTGCCAGCAGGGGACTAGCGGGAGTCAACGAGCAGTACTTC. Amino acid sequence: CASRGLAGVNEQYF.

This clonotype was seen a few times. The chain couples TRBV7-2 to TRBJ1-1, with D uncertain. CDR3 length equals 13 residues. In germline, CDR1 is SGHTA, CDR2 FQGNSA. Trimming took 4 bases from V and 7 from J, leaving 13 bases between them. Written as DNA, the CDR3 is TGTGCCAGCAGCTCCCTCACACGGGATGAAGCTTTCTTT. Amino acid sequence: CASSSLTRDEAFF.

The CDR3 sequence is CSASPGSSNQPQHF. The CDR3 coding sequence is TGCAGTGCTAGCCCGGGGTCTAGCAATCAGCCCCAGCATTTT. The chain is built from TRBV20-1 and TRBJ1-5; no firm D call. The ends were cut back, 3 bases at V and 0 bases at J, with 9 bases in the middle. The CDR3 covers 14 residues. The germline V gene has CDR1 DFQATT and CDR2 SNEGSKA (reference sequence).

This clonotype was seen only a few times. This chain connects TRBV3-1 to TRBJ1-2, with D hard to call. The V end was cut by 3 bases, the J end by 6 bases, with 11 bases between. CDR3 length equals 13 residues. CDR1 LGHDT and CDR2 YNNKEL come from the germline V gene (reference sequence). The CDR3 here is CASSQALRDGYTF. CDR3 in DNA: TGTGCCAGCAGCCAGGCCTTGAGGGATGGCTACACCTTC.

This clonotype was observed a few times. V is TRBV7-7 and J is TRBJ2-3; 10 bases match TRBD2. With 1 base clipped from V and 2 bases from J, the junction kept 3 bases outside the gene matches. The CDR3 is made up of 16 amino acids. Germline CDR1 is SSHAT and CDR2 is FNYEAQ (reference sequence). The CDR3, as DNA: TGTGCCAGCAGCTTAGAACTAGCGGGACCCACAGATACGCAGTATTTT. This translates into CASSLELAGPTDTQYF.

The rearrangement joins TRBV5-1 to TRBJ2-5; weak D call: TRBD1 (6 bases). The V gene's germline CDR1 is SGHRS and CDR2 YFSETQ. Trimming stripped 2 bases from V and 5 bases from J, with 7 bases between. This CDR3 region has 12 residues. The CDR3 is CASSFQGETQYF. For the CDR3, the DNA is TGCGCCAGCAGCTTCCAGGGGGAGACCCAGTACTTC.

The chain links TRBV12-3 or TRBV12-4 to TRBJ2-2; D may be TRBD1 (5 bases). The CDR3 is made up of 14 amino acids. V was trimmed by 4 bases and J by 6 bases, leaving 12 bases between them. In nucleotides, the CDR3 is TGTGCCAGCAGTTCCCGAATGGGGCCCGGGGAGCTGTTTTTT. Its protein product is CASSSRMGPGELFF.

This clonotype was counted only a few times. The chain recombines TRBV24-1 with TRBJ2-1; 9 bases fit TRBD2. The V gene's germline CDR1 is KGHDR and CDR2 SFDVKD. Unmatched junction bases numbered 16, after V lost 5 bases and J lost 0 bases. The CDR3 runs to 20 residues. CDR3 nucleotide sequence: TGTGCCACCAGTGCTCTGGGGGCTAGCGGGACGCCGAGCTCCTACAATGAGCAGTTCTTC. Its translation: CATSALGASGTPSSYNEQFF.

Only a few counts were recorded for this clonotype. The genes are TRBV18 and TRBJ2-1; TRBD1 or TRBD2 may be the D gene (6 bases each). Trimming removed 4 bases at V and 6 bases at J, with 13 bases between. The germline CDR1 and CDR2 sequences are KGHSH and LQKENI. This CDR3 is 14 amino acids long. The CDR3 coding sequence is TGTGCCAGCTCACGATCACAGGGAGGCAATGAGCAGTTCTTC. Protein product: CASSRSQGGNEQFF.

V and J are TRBV7-9 and TRBJ2-7; 8 nucleotides match TRBD2. This CDR3 is built from 16 residues. Germline CDR1 reads SEHNR; CDR2 reads FQNEAQ (reference sequence). V gave up 0 bases and J gave up 2 bases; unmatched junction bases: 6. The CDR3 DNA sequence: TGTGCCAGCAGCTTAGCGAACGGCGGGGGGACCTACGAGCAGTACTTC. Its protein product is CASSLANGGGTYEQYF.